The TCR beta chain under discussion was sequenced for a study of cytomegalovirus exposure and HLA in healthy donors. Study-wide background: The roughly 700 first-cohort repertoires shared a platform with the 130 or so validation repertoires, as reported in a later analysis. Study-wide results and caveats: Reportedly, diagnosis of cytomegalovirus status by the classifier showed high specificity and sensitivity.

Sequencing used immunoSEQ multiplex PCR; TCRdb keeps in-frame clones, though not all of them. The sample carries some 98,000 clones, roughly 85% recorded once. Trimming stripped 0 bases from V and 7 bases from J, with 22 bases between. The CDR3 covers 18 residues. CDR1 and CDR2 from the germline V gene are LGHNA and YSLEER. The approximately 120-subject validation cohort, separate from the roughly 670-subject first cohort, included the donors. Concerning this clone: The antigen remains unidentified.

The chain carries TRBV4-3 and TRBJ2-1, with D possibly TRBD2 on 5 matching bases. Sequencing was performed on PBMCs. The source of this sequence is a woman under 40 in good health and CMV-seronegative. For the CDR3, the DNA is TGCGCCAGCAGCCAAGATGTGCAAGCCCTTGGCGGGTTGAATGAGCAGTTCTTC. This encodes CASSQDVQALGGLNEQFF.